Given below is one T cell receptor (beta chain) in context. Its antigen is not known. The data derive from a study of T cell responses to AZD1222 COVID-19 vaccine. Across the whole study: Timing groups of about 4 and about 12 weeks for second doses were pooled. Overall study findings and caveats: As reported, nearly half of all spike-specific TCRs target variant regions that are unmutated. The study found vaccine-associated CD4 TCRs spanning spike, dominant at 160-218 and 743-854.

Trimming cost V 0 bases and J 4 bases; bases outside gene matches: 8. The CDR3 sequence is 16 residues long. From germline, CDR1 is SGHNT and CDR2 YYREEE (reference sequence). Assay used: immunoSEQ multiplex PCR; TCRdb lists only in-frame clones, some missing. The data hold about 95,000 clones, with roughly 91% observed a single time. The genes are TRBV5-4 and TRBJ2-7; 9 bases agree with TRBD2. This TCR was recovered from an adult in good health. This specimen consisted of peripheral blood, obtained on day 0 of AZD1222 vaccination. The CDR3 loop is CASSLGARGGDYEQYF. The CDR3 bases are TGTGCCAGCAGCTTGGGGGCCCGCGGGGGGGATTACGAGCAGTACTTC.